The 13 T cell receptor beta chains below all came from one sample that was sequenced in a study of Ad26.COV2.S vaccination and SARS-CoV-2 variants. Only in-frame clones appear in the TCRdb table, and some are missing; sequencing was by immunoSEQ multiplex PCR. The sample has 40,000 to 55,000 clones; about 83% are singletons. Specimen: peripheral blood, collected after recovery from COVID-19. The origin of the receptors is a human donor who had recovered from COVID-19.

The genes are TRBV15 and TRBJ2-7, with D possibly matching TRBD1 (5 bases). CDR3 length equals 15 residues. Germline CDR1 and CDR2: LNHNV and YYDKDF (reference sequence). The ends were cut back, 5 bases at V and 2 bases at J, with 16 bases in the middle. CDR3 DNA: TGTGCCACCAGCCTTAGTCCGGACAAGGCCTACGAGCAGTACTTC. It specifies CATSLSPDKAYEQYF.

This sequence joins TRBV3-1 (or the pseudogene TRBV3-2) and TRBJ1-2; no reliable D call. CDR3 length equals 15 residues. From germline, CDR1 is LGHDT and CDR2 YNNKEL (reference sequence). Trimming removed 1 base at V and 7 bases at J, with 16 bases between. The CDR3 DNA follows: TGTGCCAGCAGCCAAGGGGCCTCCCCGATGAGTGGCTACACCTTC. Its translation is CASSQGASPMSGYTF.

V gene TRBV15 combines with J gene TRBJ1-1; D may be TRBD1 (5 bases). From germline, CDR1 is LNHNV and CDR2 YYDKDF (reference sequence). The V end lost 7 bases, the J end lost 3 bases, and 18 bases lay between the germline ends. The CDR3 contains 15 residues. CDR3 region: CATTLLHGGDTEAFF. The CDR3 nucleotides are TGTGCCACCACCCTACTTCACGGGGGAGACACTGAAGCTTTCTTT.

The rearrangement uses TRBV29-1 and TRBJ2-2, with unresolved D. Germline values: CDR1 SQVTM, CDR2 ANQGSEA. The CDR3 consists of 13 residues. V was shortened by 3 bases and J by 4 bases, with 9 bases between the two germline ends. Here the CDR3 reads CSVEADGTGELFF. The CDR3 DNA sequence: TGCAGCGTTGAGGCGGACGGCACCGGGGAGCTGTTTTTT.

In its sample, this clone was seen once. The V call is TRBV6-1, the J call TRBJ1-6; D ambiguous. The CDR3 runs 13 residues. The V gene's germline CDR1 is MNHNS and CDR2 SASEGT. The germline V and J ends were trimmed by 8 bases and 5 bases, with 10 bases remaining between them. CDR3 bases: TGTGCCAGCTCTCCTACCGATAATTCACCCCTCCACTTT. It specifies CASSPTDNSPLHF.

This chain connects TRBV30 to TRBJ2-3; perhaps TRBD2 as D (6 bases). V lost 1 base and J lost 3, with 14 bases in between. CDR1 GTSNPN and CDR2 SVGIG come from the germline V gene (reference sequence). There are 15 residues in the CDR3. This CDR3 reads CAWSALGGRTDTQYF. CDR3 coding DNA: TGTGCCTGGAGTGCCCTTGGAGGGAGAACAGATACGCAGTATTTT.

CDR3 nucleotide sequence: TGCGCCAGCTCCCCGGGTAATCTGGCCAAAAACATTCAGTACTTC. It specifies CASSPGNLAKNIQYF. The genes are TRBV5-1 and TRBJ2-4; D is undetermined. V lost 7 bases, J lost 1 base, and 15 bases lay in between. Germline assignment: CDR1 SGHRS and CDR2 YFSETQ. There are 15 residues in the CDR3.

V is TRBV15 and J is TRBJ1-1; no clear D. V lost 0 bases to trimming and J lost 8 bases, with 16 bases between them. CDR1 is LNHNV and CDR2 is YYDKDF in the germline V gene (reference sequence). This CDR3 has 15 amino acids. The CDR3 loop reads CATSRDGGENREAFF. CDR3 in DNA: TGTGCCACCAGCAGAGACGGCGGGGAGAATAGGGAAGCTTTCTTT.

The CDR3 DNA sequence: TGTGCCAGCAGTATATACGGATCAGAGACCCAGTACTTC. Translation gives CASSIYGSETQYF. V and J are TRBV7-9 and TRBJ2-5; D ambiguous. The CDR3 contains 13 residues. Trimming pared 6 bases from V and 4 bases from J, leaving 12 bases between. Germline CDR1 and CDR2: SEHNR and FQNEAQ (reference sequence). Filled out from reference TRBV7-9 and TRBJ2-5, the complete variable domain reads DTGVSQNPRHKITKRGQNVTFRCDPISEHNRLYWYRQTLGQGPEFLTYFQNEAQLEKSRLLSDRFSAERPKGSFSTLEIQRTEQGDSAMYLCASSIYGSETQYFGPGTRLLVL.

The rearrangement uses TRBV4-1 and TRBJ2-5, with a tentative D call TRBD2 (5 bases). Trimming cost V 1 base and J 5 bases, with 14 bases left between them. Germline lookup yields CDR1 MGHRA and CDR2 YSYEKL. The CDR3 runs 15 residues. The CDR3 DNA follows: TGCGCCAGCAGCCAAGTGGGAGCCAAGGACGAGACCCAGTACTTC. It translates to CASSQVGAKDETQYF.

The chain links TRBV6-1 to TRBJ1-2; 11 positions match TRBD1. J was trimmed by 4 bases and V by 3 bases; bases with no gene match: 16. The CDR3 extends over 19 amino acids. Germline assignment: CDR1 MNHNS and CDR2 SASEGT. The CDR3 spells CASSDTLIGQGAPPYGYTF. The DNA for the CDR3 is TGTGCCAGCAGTGACACTCTGATTGGACAGGGGGCACCCCCCTATGGCTACACCTTC.

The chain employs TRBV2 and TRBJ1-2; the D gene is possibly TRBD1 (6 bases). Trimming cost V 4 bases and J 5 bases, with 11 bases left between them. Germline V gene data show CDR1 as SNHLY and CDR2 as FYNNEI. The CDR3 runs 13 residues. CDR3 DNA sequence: TGTGCCAGCAGTGGGCGGGGGGCATATGGCTACACCTTC. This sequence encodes CASSGRGAYGYTF.

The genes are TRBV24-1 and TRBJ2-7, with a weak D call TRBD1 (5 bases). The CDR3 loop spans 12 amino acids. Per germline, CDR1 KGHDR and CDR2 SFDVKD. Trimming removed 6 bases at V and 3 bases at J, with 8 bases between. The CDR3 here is CATSPQGYEQYF. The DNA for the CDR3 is TGTGCCACCAGTCCTCAGGGCTACGAGCAGTACTTC.